The 28 T cell receptor beta chains listed next were all sequenced from one sample in a study of CD8 T cells in Susac syndrome. RNA amounts of about 0.5 to 1 ug underwent reverse transcription with random hexamers. TCRdb redid the calling of the immunoSEQ multiplex PCR reads with MiXCR, one entry per CDR3 protein. This table has roughly 150,000 distinct CDR3 sequences, roughly 94% appearing once. The sequenced sample was CD8+ T cells from PBMCs. Receptor source: a human donor with multiple sclerosis.

J is TRBJ1-2 and V is TRBV3-1; no clear D. CDR3 length equals 17 residues. Looked up from germline, CDR1 is LGHDT and CDR2 is YNNKEL (reference sequence). V lost 0 bases and J lost 6, with 20 bases in between. This CDR3 reads CASSQDWDGEIVHGYTF. The CDR3 region has the DNA TGTGCCAGCAGCCAAGATTGGGATGGGGAGATTGTCCATGGCTACACCTTC. Combining the CDR3 with reference TRBV3-1 and TRBJ1-2 gives the whole variable domain DTAVSQTPKYLVTQMGNDKSIKCEQNLGHDTMYWYKQDSKKFLKIMFSYNNKELIINETVPNRFSPKSPDKAHLNLHINSLELGDSAVYFCASSQDWDGEIVHGYTFGSGTRLTVV.

The chain uses TRBV7-9 and TRBJ1-2; the D is unclear. The CDR3 has 11 residues. The germline V and J ends were trimmed by 6 bases and 6 bases, with 8 bases remaining between them. The germline gives CDR1 SEHNR, CDR2 FQNEAQ (reference sequence). Here the CDR3 reads CASSHADGYTF. The CDR3 nucleotides are TGTGCCAGCAGTCACGCAGATGGCTACACCTTC.

The chain joins TRBV20-1 to TRBJ1-5; 8 nucleotides line up with TRBD1. CDR1 and CDR2 from the germline V gene are DFQATT and SNEGSKA (reference sequence). After removal of 4 bases from V and 2 bases from J, the junction contained 10 bases not matched to a gene. The CDR3 is 16 residues long. CDR3 nucleotides: TGCAGTGCTACGGACTCAGGACAGGGTGGCAATCAGCCCCAGCATTTT. Its protein product is CSATDSGQGGNQPQHF.

The V and J genes are TRBV29-1 and TRBJ1-1; 7 positions agree with TRBD1. Germline V gives CDR1 SQVTM, CDR2 ANQGSEA. Trimming cost V 8 bases and J 3 bases; bases outside gene matches: 3. CDR3 size: 11 residues. DNA of the CDR3: TGCAGCAGCAGGGGGTACACTGAAGCTTTCTTT. The encoded protein is CSSRGYTEAFF.

The chain links TRBV15 to TRBJ2-1; 10 positions agree with TRBD2. The CDR3 covers 17 residues. The J segment lost 3 bases and the V segment lost 1 base, leaving 6 bases of the junction unmatched. Germline V lookup: CDR1 LNHNV, CDR2 YYDKDF (reference sequence). CDR3 DNA: TGTGCCACCAGCAGAGGGGCTAGCGGGGGTTTCTACAATGAGCAGTTCTTC. It encodes CATSRGASGGFYNEQFF.

V is TRBV9 and J is TRBJ2-2; D is undetermined. The CDR3 totals 18 residues. CDR1 and CDR2 from the germline V gene are SGDLS and YYNGEE. With 4 bases removed from V and 2 bases from J, the gap between germline ends came to 21 bases. The CDR3 spells CASSPWSAHVVNTGELFF. The DNA of the CDR3 is TGTGCCAGCAGCCCTTGGTCGGCCCACGTGGTAAACACCGGGGAGCTGTTTTTT.

The genes are TRBV29-1 and TRBJ1-2, with D possibly being TRBD1 (5 bases). V lost 2 bases, J lost 1 base, and 20 bases lay in between. Germline V gene data show CDR1 as SQVTM and CDR2 as ANQGSEA. The CDR3 covers 17 residues. In DNA, the CDR3 is TGCAGCGTTGAATCTTTCATCGTGGCAGGGAGTAACTATGGCTACACCTTC. Translation: CSVESFIVAGSNYGYTF.

The CDR3 loop is CASSLFPTEAFF. The CDR3 region has the DNA TGTGCCAGCAGCTTATTTCCCACTGAAGCTTTCTTT. The V and J genes are TRBV5-4 and TRBJ1-1, with unresolved D. Germline V gene lookup returns CDR1 SGHNT and CDR2 YYREEE (reference sequence). The V end was cut by 2 bases, the J end by 4 bases, with 6 bases between. This CDR3 is built from 12 residues.

This chain connects TRBV5-1 to TRBJ2-5; TRBD2 aligns across 8 bases. After removal of 7 bases from V and 4 bases from J, the junction contained 9 bases not matched to a gene. The CDR3 is 14 residues long. Germline V gene lookup returns CDR1 SGHRS and CDR2 YFSETQ. DNA of the CDR3: TGCGCCAGCCAGGAGGCGGGGGGAGGAGAGACCCAGTACTTC. This codes for CASQEAGGGETQYF. Supplemented by reference TRBV5-1 and TRBJ2-5, the full variable domain reads KAGVTQTPRYLIKTRGQQVTLSCSPISGHRSVSWYQQTPGQGLQFLFEYFSETQRNKGNFPGRFSGRQFSNSRSEMNVSTLELGDSALYLCASQEAGGGETQYFGPGTRLLVL.

The chain recombines TRBV18 with TRBJ2-7, with D perhaps being TRBD1 or TRBD2 (5 bases each). With 2 bases removed from V and 6 bases from J, the gap between germline ends came to 17 bases. Looked up from germline, CDR1 is KGHSH and CDR2 is LQKENI. The CDR3 extends over 15 amino acids. CDR3 nucleotide sequence: TGTGCCAGCTCACCAGGTCGAGCATCCGGGGCCGAGCAGTACTTC. Amino acid sequence: CASSPGRASGAEQYF.

This clonotype was counted a single time. This rearrangement joins TRBV3-1 to TRBJ2-7, with unresolved D. There are 15 residues in the CDR3. CDR1 and CDR2 from the germline V gene are LGHDT and YNNKEL (reference sequence). V was clipped by 1 base and J by 0 bases, with 10 bases between them. CDR3: CASSQGQAVSYEQYF. The CDR3 DNA follows: TGTGCCAGCAGCCAAGGCCAGGCGGTCTCCTACGAGCAGTACTTC.

The chain recombines TRBV20-1 with TRBJ2-1; D could derive from TRBD1 or TRBD2 (5 bases each). Trimming removed 3 bases at V and 3 bases at J, with 18 bases between. The CDR3 extends over 16 amino acids. Germline V gene sequence: CDR1 DFQATT, CDR2 SNEGSKA (reference sequence). This CDR3 is CSARVLRDGNYNEQFF. The CDR3 DNA is TGCAGTGCTAGGGTCCTTCGGGACGGCAACTACAATGAGCAGTTCTTC.

The chain employs TRBV9 and TRBJ1-5; possible D gene TRBD1, 5 bases. The CDR3 consists of 14 residues. The V gene lost 0 bases and the J gene lost 6 bases, with 10 bases spanning the gap. Germline CDR1 and CDR2: SGDLS and YYNGEE. The CDR3 here is CASSVGSGGQPQHF. CDR3 DNA sequence: TGTGCCAGCAGCGTAGGGAGCGGGGGTCAGCCCCAGCATTTT. Filled out from reference TRBV9 and TRBJ1-5, the complete variable domain reads DSGVTQTPKHLITATGQRVTLRCSPRSGDLSVYWYQQSLDQGLQFLIQYYNGEERAKGNILERFSAQQFPDLHSELNLSSLELGDSALYFCASSVGSGGQPQHFGDGTRLSIL.

The V and J genes are TRBV30 and TRBJ1-1; weak D call: TRBD1 (6 bases). From germline, CDR1 is GTSNPN and CDR2 SVGIG (reference sequence). The CDR3 spans 16 residues. V was pared by 6 bases and J by 1 base, with 21 bases between. Here the CDR3 reads CACRDRLGNPNTEAFF. The CDR3, as DNA: TGTGCCTGTCGCGACAGGCTTGGCAACCCGAACACTGAAGCTTTCTTT. The variable domain in full, with the rest retrieved from reference TRBV30 and TRBJ1-1, is SQTIHQWPATLVQPVGSPLSLECTVEGTSNPNLYWYRQAAGRGLQLLFYSVGIGQISSEVPQNLSASRPQDRQFILSSKKLLLSDSGFYLCACRDRLGNPNTEAFFGQGTRLTVV.

The chain links TRBV19 to TRBJ1-1; D is ambiguous. The CDR3 totals 14 residues. Trimming stripped 6 bases from V and 2 bases from J, with 13 bases between. Germline V lookup: CDR1 LNHDA, CDR2 SQIVND (reference sequence). Written as DNA, the CDR3 is TGTGCCAGTAGGGGTGGGAAGGCTAACACTGAAGCTTTCTTT. It translates to CASRGGKANTEAFF.

CDR3 bases: TGCAGTGCGTATAGACAGGCCTACGAGCAGTACTTC. Translating gives CSAYRQAYEQYF. The chain joins TRBV20-1 to TRBJ2-7, with D perhaps TRBD1 (6 bases). Germline CDR1 and CDR2: DFQATT and SNEGSKA (reference sequence). With 6 bases removed from V and 2 bases from J, the gap between germline ends came to 11 bases. There are 12 residues in the CDR3.

This rearrangement joins TRBV5-1 to TRBJ1-2, with 9 bases aligning to TRBD1. The germline gives CDR1 SGHRS, CDR2 YFSETQ. This CDR3 is 14 amino acids long. V lost 5 bases and J lost 8; bases outside the gene matches: 10. The CDR3 loop is CASSYPGTGLGYTF. DNA of the CDR3: TGCGCCAGCAGTTACCCCGGGACAGGGCTGGGCTACACCTTC.

The CDR3 spells CASSQGDRTNTEAFF. CDR3 DNA: TGCGCCAGCAGCCAGGGAGACAGGACGAACACTGAAGCTTTCTTT. V gene TRBV4-3 combines with J gene TRBJ1-1; possible D gene TRBD1, 6 bases. The V gene lost 3 bases and the J gene lost 1 base, with 12 bases spanning the gap. CDR3 length: 15 residues. The germline CDR1 and CDR2 sequences are LGHNA and YSLEER.

The genes are TRBV7-9 and TRBJ2-4; 12 positions agree with TRBD1. V gave up 5 bases and J gave up 1 base; unmatched junction bases: 12. This CDR3 has 19 residues. Germline V gives CDR1 SEHNR, CDR2 FQNEAQ (reference sequence). This CDR3 is CASSGAGTGGLRAKNIQYF. For the CDR3, the DNA is TGTGCCAGCAGCGGGGCCGGGACAGGGGGCTTAAGGGCCAAAAACATTCAGTACTTC.

The CDR3 nucleotides read TGTGCCAGCAGTACCCTGACAGGGAGATTCACTGAAGCTTTCTTT. The encoded protein is CASSTLTGRFTEAFF. This chain uses TRBV27 with TRBJ1-1; 7 nucleotides match TRBD1. This CDR3 contains 15 residues. Germline V gene sequence: CDR1 MNHEY, CDR2 SMNVEV (reference sequence). Trimming removed 5 bases from V and 4 bases from J; junction bases left unmatched: 10.

J is TRBJ2-7 and V is TRBV14; D unresolved. CDR1 is SGHDN, CDR2 FVKESK, per germline. Deletions cut 1 base from V and 5 bases from J, with 6 bases between. This CDR3 region has 12 residues. The CDR3 loop is CASSQARNEQYF. In DNA, the CDR3 is TGTGCCAGCAGCCAAGCGAGGAACGAGCAGTACTTC.

The chain combines TRBV13 with TRBJ2-3; weak D call: TRBD1 (6 bases). This CDR3 has 15 residues. Germline values: CDR1 PRHDT, CDR2 FYEKMQ (reference sequence). V gave up 5 bases and J gave up 2 bases, with 14 bases separating them. The CDR3: CASSPRQGFTDTQYF. CDR3 sequence (DNA): TGTGCCAGCAGCCCGCGTCAGGGGTTCACAGATACGCAGTATTTT. Variable domain in full (rest from reference TRBV13 and TRBJ2-3): AAGVIQSPRHLIKEKRETATLKCYPIPRHDTVYWYQQGPGQDPQFLISFYEKMQSDKGSIPDRFSAQQFSDYHSELNMSSLELGDSALYFCASSPRQGFTDTQYFGPGTRLTVL.

The J gene is TRBJ2-3, the V gene TRBV12-3 or TRBV12-4, with 7 bases that match TRBD1. V lost 1 base and J lost 0; bases outside the gene matches: 7. The CDR3 loop spans 17 amino acids. CDR3 residues: CASSLDTDRQSTDTQYF. The CDR3 nucleotides read TGTGCCAGCAGTTTAGACACGGACAGGCAGAGCACAGATACGCAGTATTTT.

J is TRBJ2-7 and V is TRBV19, with D uncertain. The ends were cut back, 6 bases at V and 3 bases at J, with 12 bases in the middle. CDR3 length: 13 amino acids. CDR1 LNHDA and CDR2 SQIVND come from the germline V gene (reference sequence). The CDR3 loop is CASSLRTDYEQYF. In nucleotides, the CDR3 is TGTGCCAGTAGCCTCCGGACGGACTACGAGCAGTACTTC. Together with reference TRBV19 and TRBJ2-7, the CDR3 gives the full variable domain: DGGITQSPKYLFRKEGQNVTLSCEQNLNHDAMYWYRQDPGQGLRLIYYSQIVNDFQKGDIAEGYSVSREKKESFPLTVTSAQKNPTAFYLCASSLRTDYEQYFGPGTRLTVT.

This chain uses TRBV19 with TRBJ2-7, with TRBD2 as a possible D gene (5 bases). The V end lost 6 bases, the J end lost 6 bases, and 15 bases lay between the germline ends. The germline CDR1 and CDR2 sequences are LNHDA and SQIVND (reference sequence). There are 13 residues in the CDR3. The DNA for the CDR3 is TGTGCCAGTAGCCTAAAGCCAGGAGGCGAGCAGTACTTC. It specifies CASSLKPGGEQYF.

The rearrangement joins TRBV28 to TRBJ1-1; tentative D call: TRBD1 (5 bases). Germline V gene lookup returns CDR1 MDHEN and CDR2 SYDVKM. This CDR3 region has 15 residues. The ends were cut back, 0 bases at V and 2 bases at J, with 10 bases in the middle. The CDR3 sequence: CASSLWGRGNTEAFF. The CDR3 DNA follows: TGTGCCAGCAGTTTATGGGGAAGGGGTAACACTGAAGCTTTCTTT.

This clonotype was recorded only once. The chain couples TRBV19 to TRBJ2-3; 12 nucleotides line up with TRBD1. The CDR3 consists of 17 residues. CDR1 is LNHDA and CDR2 is SQIVND in the germline V gene (reference sequence). The V gene end was trimmed by 8 bases and the J gene end by 3 bases; junction bases not matched to a gene: 12. The CDR3 DNA reads as TGTGCCAGTCAGCCGTTCGCGGGACAGGGGGCAACAGATACGCAGTATTTT. Its translation: CASQPFAGQGATDTQYF.

The chain is built from TRBV4-3 and TRBJ1-1; tentative D call: TRBD1 (6 bases). V lost 1 base, J lost 0 bases, and 9 bases lay in between. This CDR3 region has 15 residues. Germline CDR1 reads LGHNA; CDR2 reads YSLEER. This CDR3 is CASSQGGGMNTEAFF. CDR3 nucleotide sequence: TGCGCCAGCAGCCAAGGAGGGGGGATGAACACTGAAGCTTTCTTT.